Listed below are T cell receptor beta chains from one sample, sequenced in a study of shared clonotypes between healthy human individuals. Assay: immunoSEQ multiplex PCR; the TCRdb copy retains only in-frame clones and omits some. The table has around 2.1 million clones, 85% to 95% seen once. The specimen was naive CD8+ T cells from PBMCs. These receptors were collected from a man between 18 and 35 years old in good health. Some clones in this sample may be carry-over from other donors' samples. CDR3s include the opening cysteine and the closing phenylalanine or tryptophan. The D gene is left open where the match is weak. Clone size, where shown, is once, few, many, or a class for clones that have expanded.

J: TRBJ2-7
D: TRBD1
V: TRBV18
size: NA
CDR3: CASSADWDRGYEQYF
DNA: TGTGCCAGCTCAGCCGACTGGGACAGGGGCTACGAGCAGTACTTC

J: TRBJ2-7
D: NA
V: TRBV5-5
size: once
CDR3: CASSYGDPYEQYF
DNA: TGTGCCAGCAGCTACGGGGACCCCTACGAGCAGTACTTC

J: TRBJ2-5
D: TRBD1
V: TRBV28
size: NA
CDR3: CASSGKQGEAYF
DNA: TGTGCCAGCAGTGGAAAACAGGGGGAGGCGTACTTC

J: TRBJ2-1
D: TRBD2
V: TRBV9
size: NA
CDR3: CASSASSGSWYNEQFF
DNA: TGTGCCAGCAGCGCCTCTAGCGGGAGTTGGTACAATGAGCAGTTCTTC

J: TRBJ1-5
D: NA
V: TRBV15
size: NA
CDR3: CATSRDSQITFNQPQHF
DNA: TGTGCCACCAGCAGGGACAGTCAAATTACGTTCAATCAGCCCCAGCATTTT

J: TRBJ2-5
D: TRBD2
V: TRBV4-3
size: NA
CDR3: CASSRRTSGGETQYF
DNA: TGCGCCAGCAGCCGCCGGACTAGCGGGGGTGAGACCCAGTACTTC

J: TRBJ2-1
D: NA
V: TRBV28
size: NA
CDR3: CASSLSGEVYYEQFF
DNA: TGTGCCAGCAGTTTATCGGGGGAAGTTTATTATGAGCAGTTCTTC

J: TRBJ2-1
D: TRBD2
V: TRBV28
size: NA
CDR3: CASSLSTVETSGNEQFF
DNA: TGTGCCAGCAGTTTGTCGACAGTCGAGACTAGCGGTAATGAGCAGTTCTTC

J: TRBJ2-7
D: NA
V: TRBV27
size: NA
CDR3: CASSLRSSASLSYEQYF
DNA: TGTGCCAGCAGTTTAAGGTCTAGCGCATCCCTCTCCTACGAGCAGTACTTC

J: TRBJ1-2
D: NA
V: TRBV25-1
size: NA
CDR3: CASGAAREGYTF
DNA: TGTGCCAGCGGGGCGGCCCGTGAAGGCTACACCTTC

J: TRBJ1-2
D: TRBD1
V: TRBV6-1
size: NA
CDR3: CASLTRTGTRYGYTF
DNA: TGTGCCAGCTTGACGCGGACAGGGACTAGGTATGGCTACACCTTC

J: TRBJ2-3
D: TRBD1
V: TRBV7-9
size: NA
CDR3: CASSSYSVRQGVRTDTQYF
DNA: TGTGCCAGCAGCTCCTATAGCGTCCGACAGGGGGTTCGAACAGATACGCAGTATTTT

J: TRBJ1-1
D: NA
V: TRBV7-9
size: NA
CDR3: CASSQSKQKNTEAFF
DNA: TGTGCCAGCAGCCAAAGTAAACAGAAGAACACTGAAGCTTTCTTT

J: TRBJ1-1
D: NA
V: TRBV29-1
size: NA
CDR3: CSVGTQNTEAFF
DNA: TGCAGCGTCGGAACTCAGAACACTGAAGCTTTCTTT

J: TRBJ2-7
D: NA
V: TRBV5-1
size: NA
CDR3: CASSAPTGPSYEQYF
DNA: TGCGCCAGCAGCGCTCCGACTGGGCCGTCCTACGAGCAGTACTTC

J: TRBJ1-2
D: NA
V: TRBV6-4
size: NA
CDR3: CASSASSGALPYYGYTF
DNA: TGTGCCAGCAGTGCCTCGTCTGGGGCGCTTCCTTACTATGGCTACACCTTC

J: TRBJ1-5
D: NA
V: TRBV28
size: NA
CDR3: CASLRGQYNQPQHF
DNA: TGTGCCAGCCTACGGGGGCAATACAATCAGCCCCAGCATTTT

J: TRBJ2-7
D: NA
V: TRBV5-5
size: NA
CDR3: CASSLFDGTYEQYF
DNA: TGTGCCAGCAGCTTATTCGACGGGACCTACGAGCAGTACTTC

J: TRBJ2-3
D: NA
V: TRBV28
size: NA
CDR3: CASSTTQYTDTQYF
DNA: TGTGCCAGCAGTACAACCCAGTACACAGATACGCAGTATTTT